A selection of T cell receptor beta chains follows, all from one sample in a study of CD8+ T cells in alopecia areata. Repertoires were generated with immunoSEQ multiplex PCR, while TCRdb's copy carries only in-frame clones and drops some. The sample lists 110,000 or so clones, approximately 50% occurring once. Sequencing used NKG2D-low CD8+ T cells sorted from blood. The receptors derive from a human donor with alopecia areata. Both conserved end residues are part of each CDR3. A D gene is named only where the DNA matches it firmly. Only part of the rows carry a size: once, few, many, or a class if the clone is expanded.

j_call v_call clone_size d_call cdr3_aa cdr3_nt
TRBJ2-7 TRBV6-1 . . CASSEGGEYF TGTGCCAGCAGTGAAGGGGGAGAGTACTTC
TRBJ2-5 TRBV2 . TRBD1 CASIPLDRDRDKETQYF TGTGCCAGCATCCCATTGGACCGGGACAGGGACAAAGAGACCCAGTACTTC
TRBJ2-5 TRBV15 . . CATSRSRTVLQETQYF TGTGCCACCAGCAGAAGTCGGACAGTCCTCCAAGAGACCCAGTACTTC
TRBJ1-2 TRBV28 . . CASSLLLGPSNGYTF TGTGCCAGCAGCCTCCTGTTGGGGCCTTCAAATGGCTACACCTTC
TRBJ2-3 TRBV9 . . CASSVGGSTDTQYF TGTGCCAGCAGCGTCGGGGGAAGCACAGATACGCAGTATTTT
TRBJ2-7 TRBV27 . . CASSFGGSYEQYF TGTGCCAGCAGTTTCGGAGGGTCCTACGAGCAGTACTTC
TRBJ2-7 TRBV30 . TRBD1 CAWSVGQGSYEQYF TGTGCCTGGAGTGTGGGACAGGGATCCTACGAGCAGTACTTC
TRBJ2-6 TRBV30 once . CAWSATALSGANVLTF TGTGCCTGGAGTGCTACAGCCCTCTCTGGGGCCAACGTCCTGACTTTC
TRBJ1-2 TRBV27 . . CASSLRGYGYTF TGTGCCAGCAGTTTACGAGGCTATGGCTACACCTTC
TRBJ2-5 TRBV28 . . CASSLQGGGEQETQYF TGTGCCAGCAGTTTGCAGGGGGGAGGCGAGCAAGAGACCCAGTACTTC
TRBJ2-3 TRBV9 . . CASSTRPDTQYF TGTGCCAGCAGCACACGCCCCGATACGCAGTATTTT
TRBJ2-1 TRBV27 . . CASSWRARNEQFF TGTGCCAGCAGTTGGCGGGCCCGGAATGAGCAGTTCTTC
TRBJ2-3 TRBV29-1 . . CSVESRDGSDTQYF TGCAGCGTTGAAAGTAGGGACGGGTCAGATACGCAGTATTTT
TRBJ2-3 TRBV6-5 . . CASRTFWPDTQYF TGTGCCAGCAGGACTTTTTGGCCAGATACGCAGTATTTT
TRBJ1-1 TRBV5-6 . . CASSLGAGGNTEAFF TGTGCCAGCAGCTTGGGAGCCGGCGGGAACACTGAAGCTTTCTTT
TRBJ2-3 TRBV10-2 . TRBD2 CASIPGLAVDTQYF TGCGCCAGCATCCCGGGACTAGCGGTAGATACGCAGTATTTT
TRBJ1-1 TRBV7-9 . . CASSLELAGGAFF TGTGCCAGCAGCTTAGAGCTTGCCGGTGGGGCTTTCTTT
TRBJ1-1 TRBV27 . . CASSRGISNTEAFF TGTGCCAGCAGTCGGGGCATATCGAACACTGAAGCTTTCTTT
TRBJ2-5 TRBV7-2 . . CASSFGGGGGETQYF TGTGCCAGCAGCTTTGGTGGCGGAGGGGGGGAGACCCAGTACTTC
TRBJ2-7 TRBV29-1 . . CSVSRLGAEQYF TGCAGCGTGAGCCGGCTCGGGGCCGAGCAGTACTTC
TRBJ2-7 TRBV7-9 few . CASSLRDWGTYEQYF TGTGCCAGCAGCCTCCGGGACTGGGGGACCTACGAGCAGTACTTC
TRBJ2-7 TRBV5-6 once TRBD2 CASSFSGRRYEQYF TGTGCCAGCAGCTTTAGCGGGAGGAGGTACGAGCAGTACTTC
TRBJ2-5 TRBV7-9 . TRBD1 CASSAGPGQQQETQYF TGTGCCAGCAGCGCGGGCCCGGGACAGCAACAAGAGACCCAGTACTTC
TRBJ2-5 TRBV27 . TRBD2 CASSRIAGGSGTQYF TGTGCCAGCAGCCGGATAGCGGGAGGTTCCGGGACCCAGTACTTC
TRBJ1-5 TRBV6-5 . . CASSPTSNQPQHF TGTGCCAGCAGTCCCACAAGCAATCAGCCCCAGCATTTT
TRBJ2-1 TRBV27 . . CASSFGPYNEQFF TGTGCCAGCAGTTTCGGCCCTTACAATGAGCAGTTCTTC
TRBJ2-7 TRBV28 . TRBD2 CASSEGLAGVSYEQYF TGTGCCAGCAGCGAGGGACTAGCGGGAGTTAGCTACGAGCAGTACTTC
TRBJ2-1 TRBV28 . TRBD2 CASSLGGRPYNEQFF TGTGCCAGCAGTTTAGGCGGGAGGCCTTACAATGAGCAGTTCTTC
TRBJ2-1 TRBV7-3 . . CASSHTGNEQFF TGTGCCAGCAGCCACACAGGGAATGAGCAGTTCTTC
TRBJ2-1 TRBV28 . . CASISLAWASRNEQFF TGTGCCAGCATTAGTCTCGCGTGGGCCAGTAGGAATGAGCAGTTCTTC
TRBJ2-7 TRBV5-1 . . CASSFNSYEQYF TGCGCCAGCAGCTTTAACAGCTACGAGCAGTACTTC
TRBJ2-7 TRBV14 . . CASGKVSRPYEQYF TGTGCCAGCGGTAAGGTTTCGAGACCCTACGAGCAGTACTTC
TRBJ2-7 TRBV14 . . CASSQFISLAEQYF TGTGCCAGCAGCCAGTTTATTAGCCTCGCCGAGCAGTACTTC
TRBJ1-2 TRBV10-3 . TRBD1 CAISGTTGDNYGYTF TGTGCCATCAGTGGCACGACAGGGGATAACTATGGCTACACCTTC
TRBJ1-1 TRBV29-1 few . CSVADRNTEAFF TGCAGCGTGGCGGACAGGAACACTGAAGCTTTCTTT
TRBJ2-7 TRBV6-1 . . CASSEGGGVYEQYF TGTGCCAGCAGTGAAGGTGGAGGGGTCTACGAGCAGTACTTC
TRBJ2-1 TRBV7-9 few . CASSLVKMYNEQFF TGTGCCAGCAGCTTAGTGAAGATGTACAATGAGCAGTTCTTC
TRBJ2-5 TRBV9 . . CASSAGQETQYF TGTGCCAGCAGCGCAGGACAAGAGACCCAGTACTTC